A single sample is the source of the 3 T cell receptor beta chains below, sequenced in a study of T-cell memory formation after mild COVID-19. TCRdb re-derived calls from the 5' RACE reads in MiXCR, one entry per CDR3 protein. The data contain hundreds of thousands of distinct CDR3 sequences, about a fifth of them seen just once; the ten biggest clones take up roughly 8.3%. Sequencing input: PBMCs or a T cell subset sorted from them (not recorded which). All receptors come from an adult woman who had mild COVID-19 (a few samples of this study predate the infection). Cell type and time point are not known.

This clonotype was picked up a small number of times. This chain links TRBV20-1 with TRBJ1-1; D is undetermined. The CDR3 length is 17 residues. Germline loops: CDR1 DFQATT, CDR2 SNEGSKA (reference sequence). V gave up 3 bases and J gave up 0 bases, with 20 bases separating them. The CDR3 bases are TGCAGTGCTAGGAGAGGTATTTCGGGTGCTTTGAACACTGAAGCTTTCTTT. Protein product: CSARRGISGALNTEAFF.

The gene calls are TRBV7-3 and TRBJ2-3; 12 bases line up with TRBD1. V trimming: 5 bases; J trimming: 1 base; junction bases outside the gene matches: 13. The CDR3 is made up of 19 amino acids. Germline CDR1 is SGHTA and CDR2 is FQGTGA. The CDR3 is CASSRGTGGDLGRTDTQYF. In DNA, the CDR3 is TGTGCCAGCAGCCGTGGGACAGGGGGCGATTTGGGGCGCACAGATACGCAGTATTTT.

The chain links TRBV20-1 to TRBJ2-5; D not resolved. The V gene lost 5 bases and the J gene lost 1 base, with 14 bases spanning the gap. CDR3 size: 14 residues. Germline V gives CDR1 DFQATT, CDR2 SNEGSKA (reference sequence). CDR3 nucleotides: TGCAGTGCTTATCCTCCGGGCTTCCAAGAGACCCAGTACTTC. Amino acids: CSAYPPGFQETQYF.